This TCR beta chain was obtained from a study of T cells in Graves' hyperthyroidism and ophthalmopathy. Study-wide points: The model predicted ophthalmopathy a median about 6.6 months before onset.

Amplified TCR beta CDR3 regions came from RNA transcripts. HTBI primers were used for first-round RT-PCR of the TCR CDR3. From the multiplex PCR reads, TCRdb called clonotypes with MiXCR, one entry per CDR3 protein. The sample has around 350,000 distinct CDR3 sequences, about 19% seen once. This CDR3 region has 16 residues. Trimming cost V 7 bases and J 0 bases, with 19 bases left between them. Germline V gene data show CDR1 as SNHLY and CDR2 as FYNNEI. This clonotype was recorded many times. Its antigen is still unknown. Disease duration under 2 months; hyperthyroidism patients were aged 18 to 65. The sequencing input was blood. This clonotype was sampled from a young woman with Graves' hyperthyroidism. The rearrangement uses TRBV2 and TRBJ2-7; no clear D. The CDR3 reads CASNRRLTRSSYEQYF. In DNA form, the CDR3 reads TGTGCCAGCAACCGAAGATTGACAAGGAGCTCCTACGAGCAGTACTTC. The entire variable domain, with the rest obtained from reference TRBV2 and TRBJ2-7, is as follows: EPEVTQTPSHQVTQMGQEVILRCVPISNHLYFYWYRQILGQKVEFLVSFYNNEISEKSEIFDDQFSVERPDGSNFTLKIRSTKLEDSAMYFCASNRRLTRSSYEQYFGPGTRLTVT.